These 10 T cell receptor beta chains share one sample of origin, sequenced in a study of blood T cell repertoires in COVID-19. Only in-frame clones appear in the TCRdb table, and some are missing; sequencing was by immunoSEQ multiplex PCR. The data hold about 300,000 clones, with 90% observed a single time. Sequences were obtained from peripheral blood. These receptors were obtained from a woman in her forties or fifties with COVID-19, enrolled during active disease.

V gene TRBV7-9 combines with J gene TRBJ1-2; no firm D call. V was shortened by 5 bases and J by 1 base, with 17 bases between the two germline ends. Germline-derived CDR1 and CDR2 are SEHNR and FQNEAQ (reference sequence). The CDR3 is 16 amino acids. The CDR3 loop reads CASSPSGLGGNYGYTF. The CDR3 DNA sequence: TGTGCCAGCAGCCCTAGTGGCCTAGGTGGTAACTATGGCTACACCTTC.

The rearrangement links TRBV19 to TRBJ2-5; 8 nucleotides match TRBD2. The trim removed 11 bases at V and 0 bases at J, leaving 11 bases unmatched. The CDR3 loop spans 15 amino acids. Looked up from germline, CDR1 is LNHDA and CDR2 is SQIVND (reference sequence). CDR3: CASGVASGYQETQYF. CDR3 nucleotide sequence: TGTGCCTCAGGAGTAGCTAGCGGGTACCAAGAGACCCAGTACTTC.

This clone showed up many times. The gene calls are TRBV7-2 and TRBJ2-5; 8 bases are shared with TRBD2. Unmatched junction bases numbered 8, after V lost 0 bases and J lost 2 bases. From germline, CDR1 is SGHTA and CDR2 FQGNSA. The CDR3 totals 17 residues. The CDR3 region is CASSLARGSGTQETQYF. The CDR3 DNA sequence: TGTGCCAGCAGCTTAGCGCGGGGTAGCGGGACACAAGAGACCCAGTACTTC.

Here the CDR3 reads CASSDSMGQGRTEAFF. The CDR3 nucleotides read TGTGCCAGCAGTGACTCGATGGGACAGGGAAGGACTGAAGCTTTCTTT. The rearrangement links TRBV25-1 to TRBJ1-1, with TRBD1 identical over 9 bases. The CDR3 extends over 16 amino acids. CDR1 and CDR2 (germline): MGHDK, SYGVNS. After removal of 3 bases from V and 5 bases from J, the junction contained 10 bases not matched to a gene.

The genes are TRBV3-1 (or the pseudogene TRBV3-2) and TRBJ1-1; 11 bases agree with TRBD1. V shed 2 bases and J 6 bases; nucleotides not matched to a gene: 5. From germline, CDR1 is LGHDT and CDR2 YNNKEL (reference sequence). The CDR3 covers 15 residues. CDR3 coding DNA: TGTGCCAGCAGCCAACCCCGGACAGGGGGCTCTGAAGCTTTCTTT. This sequence encodes CASSQPRTGGSEAFF.

V is TRBV19 and J is TRBJ2-7, with D maybe TRBD1 (5 bases). CDR1 and CDR2 from the germline V gene are LNHDA and SQIVND (reference sequence). This CDR3 has 14 residues. V shed 5 bases and J shed 2 bases, with 13 bases lying between them. CDR3 nucleotides: TGTGCCAGTAGTTCGACAGTATCGACCTACGAGCAGTACTTC. The encoded protein is CASSSTVSTYEQYF.

This sequence joins TRBV4-3 and TRBJ1-1, with a weak D call TRBD1 (6 bases). Germline V gene sequence: CDR1 LGHNA, CDR2 YSLEER. The V and J ends lost 1 base and 3 bases respectively, with 9 bases between them. The CDR3 sequence is 14 residues long. CDR3 loop: CASSQGAGDTEAFF. CDR3 bases: TGCGCCAGCAGCCAAGGTGCAGGGGACACTGAAGCTTTCTTT.

The chain carries TRBV19 and TRBJ2-5; 7 positions match TRBD1. Germline loops: CDR1 LNHDA, CDR2 SQIVND (reference sequence). The trim removed 1 base at V and 5 bases at J, leaving 7 bases unmatched. There are 15 residues in the CDR3. The CDR3 region has the DNA TGTGCCAGTAGTATAGTCGGACAGGTGAGGGAGACCCAGTACTTC. Amino acid sequence: CASSIVGQVRETQYF.

The gene calls are TRBV19 and TRBJ2-5, with D possibly being TRBD1 (5 bases). The ends were cut back, 6 bases at V and 0 bases at J, with 11 bases in the middle. This CDR3 spans 14 amino acids. Germline values: CDR1 LNHDA, CDR2 SQIVND (reference sequence). The CDR3 DNA follows: TGTGCCAGTAGAAGGGGTCTGTACCAAGAGACCCAGTACTTC. Its translation is CASRRGLYQETQYF.

The chain couples TRBV6-2 or TRBV6-3 to TRBJ2-4; tentatively, D is TRBD1 (5 bases). The CDR3 is 14 residues long. Germline-derived CDR1 and CDR2 are MNHEY and SVGEGT. The germline V and J ends were trimmed by 0 bases and 8 bases, with 11 bases remaining between them. The CDR3 bases are TGTGCCAGCAGTTACTCAGGGGCTCGGTACATTCAGTACTTC. Amino acid sequence: CASSYSGARYIQYF.